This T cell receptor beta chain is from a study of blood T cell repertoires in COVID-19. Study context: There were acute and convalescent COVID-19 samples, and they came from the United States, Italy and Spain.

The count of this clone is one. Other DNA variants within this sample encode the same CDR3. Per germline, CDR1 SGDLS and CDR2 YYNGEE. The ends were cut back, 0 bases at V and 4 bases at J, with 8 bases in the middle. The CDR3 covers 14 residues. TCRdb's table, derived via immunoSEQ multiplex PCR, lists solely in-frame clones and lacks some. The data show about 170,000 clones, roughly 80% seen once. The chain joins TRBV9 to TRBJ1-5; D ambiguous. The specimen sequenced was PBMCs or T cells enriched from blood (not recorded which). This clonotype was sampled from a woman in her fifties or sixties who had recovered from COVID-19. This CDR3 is CASSVEGGNQPQHF. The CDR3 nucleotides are TGTGCCAGCAGCGTAGAGGGAGGAAATCAGCCCCAGCATTTT.